These 18 T cell receptor beta chains came from one sample sequenced in a study of T cells in Graves' hyperthyroidism and ophthalmopathy (dated by TCRdb to about 2019). Libraries were made using multiplex PCR. The instrument given in TCRdb is Illumina HiSeq 2000. The TCR beta CDR3 regions were amplified from the RNA transcripts. The TCR CDR3 was subjected to a first round of RT-PCR using the HTBI primer set and the Qiagen OneStep RT-PCR kit. TCRdb itself trimmed the public reads at Q25 with fastp, ran MiXCR and retained productive beta chains. Under each unique CDR3 protein, matching rows form one entry showing the most common genes and DNA. Here the sample has some 440,000 distinct CDR3 sequences; 15% to 18% occur a single time. The ten largest account for around 14% of the sample. Sequences were obtained from blood. The receptors originated from a woman in her late teens or twenties with Graves' hyperthyroidism.

The CDR3 DNA is TGTGCCAGCAGTTTAAATGTGCGCAATGAGCAGTTCTTC. The encoded protein is CASSLNVRNEQFF. V gene TRBV27 combines with J gene TRBJ2-1; no clear D gene. Germline V CDR1 and CDR2: MNHEY, SMNVEV (reference sequence). V dropped 2 bases and J dropped 6 bases, with 8 bases sitting between them. The CDR3 has 13 residues.

CDR3 in DNA: TGTGCCAGTAGTATAGAGACCGGGACAGATGAAGCTTTCTTT. Residues: CASSIETGTDEAFF. The chain couples TRBV19 to TRBJ1-1, with TRBD1 matching over 7 bases. CDR1 LNHDA and CDR2 SQIVND come from the germline V gene (reference sequence). V lost 0 bases and J lost 7; bases outside the gene matches: 5. This CDR3 contains 14 residues.

This rearrangement joins TRBV11-1 to TRBJ2-7, with D possibly being TRBD1 (6 bases). Per the germline V gene, CDR1 is SGHAT and CDR2 is FQDESV (reference sequence). This CDR3 has 14 residues. V lost 4 bases and J 1 base, leaving 11 bases between the germline ends. CDR3 residues: CASSYRDISYEQYF. The DNA for the CDR3 is TGTGCCAGCAGCTACCGGGACATTTCCTACGAGCAGTACTTC.

The gene calls are TRBV11-2 and TRBJ1-2; 9 bases are a match to TRBD1. The V gene's germline CDR1 is SGHAT and CDR2 FQNNGV. The CDR3 spans 16 residues. The trim removed 2 bases at V and 3 bases at J, leaving 7 bases unmatched. The CDR3 spells CASSLNGDRDHYGYTF. The CDR3 nucleotides are TGTGCCAGCAGCTTAAACGGGGACAGGGACCACTATGGCTACACCTTC.

In this sample, this clonotype turned up many times. V is TRBV28 and J is TRBJ1-3, with 9 bases identical to TRBD1. The V and J ends lost 7 bases and 12 bases, in that order; junction bases with no gene match: 13. CDR3 size: 14 residues. Germline V gene data show CDR1 as MDHEN and CDR2 as SYDVKM. CDR3 nucleotide sequence: TGTGCCAGCATCTCCCCGGGACAGGGATCCAGCATATATTTT. This gives the protein CASISPGQGSSIYF.

This clonotype was counted ten times or more. The chain couples TRBV9 to TRBJ2-7; the D gene is possibly TRBD1 (6 bases). Germline assignment: CDR1 SGDLS and CDR2 YYNGEE. The CDR3 spans 16 residues. Deletions cut 0 bases from V and 5 bases from J, with 18 bases between. The CDR3 nucleotides are TGTGCCAGCAGCGTAGGAGGGGACACCGAGTGGGACGAGCAGTACTTC. As protein: CASSVGGDTEWDEQYF.

This clonotype appeared a few times. The gene calls are TRBV3-1 and TRBJ2-2; TRBD2 might be the D (5 bases). Germline loops: CDR1 LGHDT, CDR2 YNNKEL (reference sequence). This CDR3 comprises 15 residues. The V end lost 3 bases, the J end lost 6 bases, and 14 bases lay between the germline ends. Written as DNA, the CDR3 is TGTGCCAGCAGCCATGGAAGAGGGAAAGCCGGGGAGCTGTTTTTT. This gives the protein CASSHGRGKAGELFF.

The V gene is TRBV6-1, the J gene TRBJ2-6, with D perhaps matching TRBD2 (6 bases). The germline gives CDR1 MNHNS, CDR2 SASEGT. This CDR3 has 17 residues. V was cut by 5 bases and J by 4 bases, with 18 bases left in between. The DNA of the CDR3 is TGTGCCAGCAGTTTGAATATGGGGGGACCCGGGGCCAACGTCCTGACTTTC. Protein sequence: CASSLNMGGPGANVLTF.

This clonotype was counted only a few times. The V and J genes are TRBV7-9 and TRBJ1-2, with a tentative D call TRBD1 (5 bases). This CDR3 has 16 residues. CDR1 and CDR2 from the germline V gene are SEHNR and FQNEAQ (reference sequence). The V end was cut by 1 base, the J end by 8 bases, with 20 bases between. In nucleotides, the CDR3 is TGTGCCAGCAGCTTAGACAGGTGGGGGACGGACGGAGGCTACACCTTC. Translation: CASSLDRWGTDGGYTF. The complete variable domain, with remaining parts taken from reference TRBV7-9 and TRBJ1-2, reads DTGVSQNPRHKITKRGQNVTFRCDPISEHNRLYWYRQTLGQGPEFLTYFQNEAQLEKSRLLSDRFSAERPKGSFSTLEIQRTEQGDSAMYLCASSLDRWGTDGGYTFGSGTRLTVV.

As to this clonotype: A much larger clone is a single base away; this may be a read error. The CDR3 does not end in the conserved phenylalanine or tryptophan, so this is likely a read error. This chain joins TRBV5-1 and TRBJ2-1; 9 bases line up with TRBD1. The CDR3 has 16 residues. Germline V gene sequence: CDR1 SGHRS, CDR2 YFSETQ. The J segment lost 4 bases and the V segment lost 0 bases, leaving 5 bases of the junction unmatched. The DNA for the CDR3 is TGCGCCAGCAGCTTGGCCTGGGACAGGGTTTACAATGAGCAGTTCTGC. Protein: CASSLAWDRVYNEQFC.

This clonotype has a count of ten or more. This sequence joins TRBV12-3 or TRBV12-4 and TRBJ2-5; a weak D match, TRBD2 (5 bases). The CDR3 has 14 amino acids. Trimming pared 7 bases from V and 11 bases from J, leaving 23 bases between. CDR3 loop: CASTTIVEGDVQYF. The CDR3 DNA reads as TGTGCCAGCACCACTATCGTTGAGGGTGACGTACAGTACTTC.

The chain joins TRBV7-9 to TRBJ2-4; 9 positions match TRBD1. The CDR3 covers 16 residues. V was clipped by 6 bases and J by 7 bases; unmatched bases: 13. CDR1 is SEHNR, CDR2 FQNEAQ, per germline (reference sequence). The CDR3 protein is CASSCWPGQGTNIQYF. CDR3 nucleotide sequence: TGTGCCAGCAGTTGTTGGCCGGGACAGGGAACGAACATTCAGTACTTC.

A remark on this clonotype: This may stem from a read error, because a much larger clone lies one nucleotide away. The V gene is TRBV5-6, the J gene TRBJ2-1; TRBD1 matches 7 bases. J lost 10 bases, V lost 4 bases, and 14 bases had no gene match. Germline CDR1 and CDR2: SGHDT and YYEEEE. This CDR3 spans 15 amino acids. The CDR3 DNA follows: TGTGCCAGCAGCCTAAAGGGGGCTCATATCCGGGAGCAGTTCTTC. This translates into CASSLKGAHIREQFF. The full variable domain, rest sourced from reference TRBV5-6 and TRBJ2-1, is DAGVTQSPTHLIKTRGQQVTLRCSPKSGHDTVSWYQQALGQGPQFIFQYYEEEERQRGNFPDRFSGHQFPNYSSELNVNALLLGDSALYLCASSLKGAHIREQFFGPGTRLTVL.

The sample holds many counts of this clonotype. The J gene is TRBJ2-3, the V gene TRBV10-2; D uncertain. CDR1 is WSHSY, CDR2 SAAADI, per germline. V lost 9 bases and J 5 bases, leaving 9 bases between the germline ends. The CDR3 spans 11 residues. CDR3: CASQSGDTQYF. The CDR3 nucleotides read TGCGCCAGTCAGAGTGGAGATACGCAGTATTTT.

This sequence joins TRBV27 and TRBJ1-1; possibly TRBD1 for D (6 bases). From germline, CDR1 is MNHEY and CDR2 SMNVEV (reference sequence). V was pared by 10 bases and J by 3 bases, with 15 bases between. This CDR3 has 13 amino acids. For the CDR3, the DNA is TGTGCCACTTCACGAGGGGGATACACTGAAGCTTTCTTT. Encoded protein: CATSRGGYTEAFF.

This clonotype has a handful of counts. This chain joins TRBV6-2 or TRBV6-3 and TRBJ2-5; 8 bases match TRBD2. Trimming removed 5 bases from V and 6 bases from J; junction bases left unmatched: 5. The CDR3 has 13 amino acids. Per germline, CDR1 MNHEY and CDR2 SVGEGT. CDR3 sequence (DNA): TGTGCCAGCAGTGGACTAGCCGCACAGACCCAGTACTTC. The encoded protein is CASSGLAAQTQYF.

V usage is TRBV12-3 or TRBV12-4 and J usage is TRBJ1-1; D uncertain. V shed 5 bases and J shed 1 base, with 11 bases lying between them. The CDR3 is made up of 14 amino acids. Here the CDR3 DNA reads TGTGCCAGCAGTCGAACCGCACAGAACACTGAAGCTTTCTTT. Its translation: CASSRTAQNTEAFF.

This clonotype came up many times. The rearrangement uses TRBV28 and TRBJ1-5, with D maybe TRBD1 (5 bases). This CDR3 has 18 amino acids. Germline V gene sequence: CDR1 MDHEN, CDR2 SYDVKM. The V end was cut by 4 bases, the J end by 1 base, with 20 bases between. The CDR3 DNA reads as TGTGCCAGCAGTTCAAGTAGGGGTCTCCCAGGGAGCAATCAGCCCCAGCATTTT. Amino acid sequence: CASSSSRGLPGSNQPQHF.